These T cell receptor beta chains were read from a single sample in a study of response to subunit inactivated influenza vaccine. MiXCR, run by TCRdb on the RT-PCR reads, gives a single entry per CDR3 protein. The table records hundreds of thousands of distinct CDR3 sequences, under 9% of them present only once. Material: PBMCs from blood, obtained less than 30 months after vaccination. These receptors were collected from a man in his fifties or sixties who received an inactivated influenza vaccine. CDR3s include the opening cysteine and the closing phenylalanine or tryptophan. The D gene is left open where the match is weak. Clone size appears in some rows only: once, few, many, or a class for an expanded clone.

clone_size: .; j_call: TRBJ2-7; d_call: TRBD2; v_call: TRBV28; cdr3_nt: TGTGCCAGCAGTCAATTAAGCGGGGGGGCCTTGTACGAGCAGTACTTC; cdr3_aa: CASSQLSGGALYEQYF
clone_size: few; j_call: TRBJ2-1; d_call: .; v_call: TRBV20-1; cdr3_nt: TGCAGTGCTAGAGATAACAATGAGCAGTTCTTC; cdr3_aa: CSARDNNEQFF
clone_size: few; j_call: TRBJ2-2; d_call: .; v_call: TRBV6-5; cdr3_nt: TGTGCCAGCAGTTACTGGACTACGAACACCGGGGAGCTGTTTTTT; cdr3_aa: CASSYWTTNTGELFF
clone_size: .; j_call: TRBJ2-5; d_call: .; v_call: TRBV12-3/TRBV12-4; cdr3_nt: TGTGCCAGCACCTTATGTCCCCCCTGCAGGGAAGGAGAGACCCAGTACTTC; cdr3_aa: CASTLCPPCREGETQYF
clone_size: few; j_call: TRBJ2-1; d_call: .; v_call: TRBV27; cdr3_nt: TGTGCCAGCAGTTTATCGTCAGTAGAGGGATCCTACAATGAGCAGTTCTTC; cdr3_aa: CASSLSSVEGSYNEQFF
clone_size: .; j_call: TRBJ1-4; d_call: .; v_call: TRBV6-5; cdr3_nt: TGTGCCAGCAGTTACTCAGGCAGGGTCGAAAATGAAAAACTGTTTTTT; cdr3_aa: CASSYSGRVENEKLFF
clone_size: few; j_call: TRBJ2-2; d_call: TRBD1; v_call: TRBV5-1; cdr3_nt: TGCGCCAGCAGCAGGAGGGGGACAGGTATCGCGAACACCGGGGAGCTGTTTTTT; cdr3_aa: CASSRRGTGIANTGELFF
clone_size: many; j_call: TRBJ2-7; d_call: TRBD2; v_call: TRBV4-1; cdr3_nt: TGCGCCAGCAGCCAAGCTCCTTTAGCGGGGGCTAAATACGAGCAGTACTTC; cdr3_aa: CASSQAPLAGAKYEQYF
clone_size: few; j_call: TRBJ2-1; d_call: .; v_call: TRBV29-1; cdr3_nt: TGCAGCGTTGACTGGACTGCTTACAATGAGCAGTTCTTC; cdr3_aa: CSVDWTAYNEQFF
clone_size: .; j_call: TRBJ2-7; d_call: .; v_call: TRBV29-1; cdr3_nt: TGCAGCGTTCAAGGGAGGAGGGGCGAGCAGTACTTC; cdr3_aa: CSVQGRRGEQYF
clone_size: .; j_call: TRBJ2-1; d_call: .; v_call: TRBV3-1; cdr3_nt: TGTGCCAGCAGCCAAGGCAGGGGGGCTTACAATGAGCAGTTCTTC; cdr3_aa: CASSQGRGAYNEQFF
clone_size: .; j_call: TRBJ2-1; d_call: TRBD2; v_call: TRBV20-1; cdr3_nt: TGCAGTGCGTCCGGGACTAGCTCTACCTGGAGCTCCTACGATGAGCAGTTCTTC; cdr3_aa: CSASGTSSTWSSYDEQFF
clone_size: .; j_call: TRBJ1-1; d_call: .; v_call: TRBV7-2; cdr3_nt: TGTGCCAGCAGCTTGTTTCCGCTTGAGGGGTTGGTTGAAGCTTTCTTT; cdr3_aa: CASSLFPLEGLVEAFF
clone_size: many; j_call: TRBJ2-7; d_call: .; v_call: TRBV29-1; cdr3_nt: TGCAGCGTTGAATTTGCGGGACGTCCGAACCCCTACGAGCAGTACTTC; cdr3_aa: CSVEFAGRPNPYEQYF
clone_size: .; j_call: TRBJ1-2; d_call: .; v_call: TRBV5-1; cdr3_nt: TGCGCCAGCAGAATGTCAGGGGATGGCTACACCTTC; cdr3_aa: CASRMSGDGYTF
clone_size: many; j_call: TRBJ1-5; d_call: TRBD1; v_call: TRBV7-2; cdr3_nt: TGTGCCAGCAGCTCCAGGACAGGGGCGGCCAATCAGCCCCAGCATTTT; cdr3_aa: CASSSRTGAANQPQHF
clone_size: .; j_call: TRBJ1-5; d_call: .; v_call: TRBV20-1; cdr3_nt: TGCAGTGCCAAGATGGCAGCTTTGGATTCACAGCCCCAGCATTTT; cdr3_aa: CSAKMAALDSQPQHF
clone_size: few; j_call: TRBJ2-1; d_call: .; v_call: TRBV10-3; cdr3_nt: TGTGCCATCAGTGTTGTGGGAGAGGTTCGGAATGAGCAGTTCTTC; cdr3_aa: CAISVVGEVRNEQFF
clone_size: many; j_call: TRBJ2-3; d_call: TRBD2; v_call: TRBV29-1; cdr3_nt: TGCAGCGTTGCGCTAGCGGGGACCACAGATACGCAGTATTTT; cdr3_aa: CSVALAGTTDTQYF
clone_size: .; j_call: TRBJ2-3; d_call: .; v_call: TRBV10-3; cdr3_nt: TGTGCCATCAGTGCAAGGTTAGAGGGCACAGATACGCAGTATTTT; cdr3_aa: CAISARLEGTDTQYF
clone_size: many; j_call: TRBJ2-3; d_call: .; v_call: TRBV4-3; cdr3_nt: TGCGCCAGCAGCCAGAACTCCGGGGTTACAGATACGCAGTATTTT; cdr3_aa: CASSQNSGVTDTQYF
clone_size: .; j_call: TRBJ2-3; d_call: TRBD1; v_call: TRBV6-2/TRBV6-3; cdr3_nt: TGTGCCAGCAGTTACCCGTCGGACAGGGAAATCACAGATACGCAGTATTTT; cdr3_aa: CASSYPSDREITDTQYF
clone_size: many; j_call: TRBJ1-2; d_call: .; v_call: TRBV30; cdr3_nt: TGTGCCTCGCACCGTCCGGGGGGAGCTAACTATGGCTACACCTTC; cdr3_aa: CASHRPGGANYGYTF
clone_size: .; j_call: TRBJ2-1; d_call: .; v_call: TRBV28; cdr3_nt: TGTGCCAGCAGTTTAATCGGGCAGGGTTTTTTGTATGAGCAGTTCTTC; cdr3_aa: CASSLIGQGFLYEQFF
clone_size: few; j_call: TRBJ1-4; d_call: .; v_call: TRBV6-1; cdr3_nt: TGTGCCAGCAGCCCCCTAAGAGGGCGTAATGAAAAACTGTTTTTT; cdr3_aa: CASSPLRGRNEKLFF
clone_size: .; j_call: TRBJ1-2; d_call: .; v_call: TRBV5-1; cdr3_nt: TGCGCCAGCAGCTTGTCGTATAACTATGGCTACACCTTC; cdr3_aa: CASSLSYNYGYTF
clone_size: few; j_call: TRBJ1-3; d_call: .; v_call: TRBV9; cdr3_nt: TGTGCCAGCAGCCAAGGGGCTGGAAACACCATATATTTT; cdr3_aa: CASSQGAGNTIYF
clone_size: few; j_call: TRBJ2-1; d_call: TRBD1; v_call: TRBV6-2/TRBV6-3; cdr3_nt: TGTGCCAGCAGTCCGGACAGGGGCAATGAGCAGTTCTTC; cdr3_aa: CASSPDRGNEQFF
clone_size: many; j_call: TRBJ1-4; d_call: TRBD1; v_call: TRBV12-3/TRBV12-4; cdr3_nt: TGTGCCAGCAGTTCACCGGGACAGGGCTTTAGCGAAAAACTGTTTTTT; cdr3_aa: CASSSPGQGFSEKLFF
clone_size: few; j_call: TRBJ2-6; d_call: .; v_call: TRBV28; cdr3_nt: TGTGCCAGCAGTACCCTACCGGGACACCTCTCTGGGGCCAACGTCCTGACTTTC; cdr3_aa: CASSTLPGHLSGANVLTF
clone_size: many; j_call: TRBJ1-2; d_call: .; v_call: TRBV28; cdr3_nt: TGTGCCAGCAGTTCCCACGGAAGTAACTATGGCTACACCTTC; cdr3_aa: CASSSHGSNYGYTF
clone_size: many; j_call: TRBJ2-4; d_call: .; v_call: TRBV27; cdr3_nt: TGTGCCAGCAGTGCAACGTCGGGTAGGAAAAACATTCAGTACTTC; cdr3_aa: CASSATSGRKNIQYF
clone_size: .; j_call: TRBJ2-2; d_call: .; v_call: TRBV6-1; cdr3_nt: TGTGCCAGCAGGGACGGGACCGCTAACACCGGGGAGCTGTTTTTT; cdr3_aa: CASRDGTANTGELFF
clone_size: .; j_call: TRBJ2-1; d_call: TRBD2; v_call: TRBV12-3/TRBV12-4; cdr3_nt: TGTGCCAGCAGTTACGCTAGCGGGGGGGCCTTTGGGCAGTTCTTC; cdr3_aa: CASSYASGGAFGQFF
clone_size: few; j_call: TRBJ2-5; d_call: TRBD2; v_call: TRBV5-1; cdr3_nt: TGCGCCAGCAGCGCCCGATTGACTAGCGGCTTAGAGGAGACCCAGTACTTC; cdr3_aa: CASSARLTSGLEETQYF
clone_size: few; j_call: TRBJ1-5; d_call: .; v_call: TRBV6-5; cdr3_nt: TGTGCCAGCAGTTGGAAGTTTAGCAATCAGCCCCAGCATTTT; cdr3_aa: CASSWKFSNQPQHF
clone_size: .; j_call: TRBJ2-1; d_call: TRBD2; v_call: TRBV6-1; cdr3_nt: TGTGCCAGCAGTCAGGGACTAGCGGGAGAGAATGAGCAGTTCTTC; cdr3_aa: CASSQGLAGENEQFF
clone_size: few; j_call: TRBJ1-4; d_call: .; v_call: TRBV6-5; cdr3_nt: TGTGCCAGCAGTTACTCAGCTCTACGGACTAATGAAAAACTGTTTTTT; cdr3_aa: CASSYSALRTNEKLFF